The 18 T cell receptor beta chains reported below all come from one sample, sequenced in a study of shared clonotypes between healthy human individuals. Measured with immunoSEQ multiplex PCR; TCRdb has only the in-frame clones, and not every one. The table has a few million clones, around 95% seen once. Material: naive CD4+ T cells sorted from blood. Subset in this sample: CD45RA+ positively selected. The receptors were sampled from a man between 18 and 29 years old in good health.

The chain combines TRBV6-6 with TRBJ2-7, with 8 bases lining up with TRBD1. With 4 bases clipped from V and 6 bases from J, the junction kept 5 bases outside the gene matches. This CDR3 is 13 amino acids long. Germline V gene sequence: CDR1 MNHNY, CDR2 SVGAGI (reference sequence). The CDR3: CASSSAGGREQYF. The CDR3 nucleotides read TGTGCCAGCAGTTCTGCAGGGGGCCGCGAGCAGTACTTC.

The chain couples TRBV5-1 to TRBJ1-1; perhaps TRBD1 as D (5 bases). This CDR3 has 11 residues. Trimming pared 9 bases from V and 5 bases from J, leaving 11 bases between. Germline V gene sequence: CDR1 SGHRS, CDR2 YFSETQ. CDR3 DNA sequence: TGCGCCAACGCAGGGCGGACTGAAGCTTTCTTT. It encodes CANAGRTEAFF.

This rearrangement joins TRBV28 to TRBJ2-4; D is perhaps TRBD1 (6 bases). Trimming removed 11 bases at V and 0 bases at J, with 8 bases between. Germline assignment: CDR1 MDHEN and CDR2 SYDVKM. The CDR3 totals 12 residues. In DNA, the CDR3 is TGTGCCGCAGGGGTAGCCAAAAACATTCAGTACTTC. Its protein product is CAAGVAKNIQYF.

CDR3 nucleotide sequence: TGCGCCAGCAGCCCCCCAGGGGGCAGCCAGCCCCAGCATTTT. Amino acid sequence: CASSPPGGSQPQHF. V is TRBV4-1 and J is TRBJ1-5, with 8 bases fitting TRBD1. Germline CDR1 reads MGHRA; CDR2 reads YSYEKL. This CDR3 comprises 14 residues. After removal of 4 bases from V and 7 bases from J, the junction contained 6 bases not matched to a gene.

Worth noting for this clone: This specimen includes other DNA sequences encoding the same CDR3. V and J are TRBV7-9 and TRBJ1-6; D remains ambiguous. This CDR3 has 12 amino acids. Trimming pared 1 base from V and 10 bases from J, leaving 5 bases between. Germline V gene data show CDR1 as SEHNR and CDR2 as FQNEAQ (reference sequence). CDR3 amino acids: CASSLDGSPLHF. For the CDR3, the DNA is TGTGCCAGCAGCTTAGATGGGTCACCCCTCCACTTT.

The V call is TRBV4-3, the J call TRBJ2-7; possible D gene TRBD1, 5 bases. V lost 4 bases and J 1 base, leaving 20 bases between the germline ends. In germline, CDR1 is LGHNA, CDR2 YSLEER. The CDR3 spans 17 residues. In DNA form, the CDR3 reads TGCGCCAGCAGCCGGGTCCATCAGACAGTACAATCCTACGAGCAGTACTTC. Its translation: CASSRVHQTVQSYEQYF.

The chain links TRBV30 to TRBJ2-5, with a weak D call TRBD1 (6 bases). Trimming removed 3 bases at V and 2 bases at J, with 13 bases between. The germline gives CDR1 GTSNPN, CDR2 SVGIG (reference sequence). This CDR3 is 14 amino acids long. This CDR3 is CAWSKDSPQETQYF. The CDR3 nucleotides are TGTGCCTGGAGCAAGGACAGTCCGCAAGAGACCCAGTACTTC. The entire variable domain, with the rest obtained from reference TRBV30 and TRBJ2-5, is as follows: SQTIHQWPATLVQPVGSPLSLECTVEGTSNPNLYWYRQAAGRGLQLLFYSVGIGQISSEVPQNLSASRPQDRQFILSSKKLLLSDSGFYLCAWSKDSPQETQYFGPGTRLLVL.

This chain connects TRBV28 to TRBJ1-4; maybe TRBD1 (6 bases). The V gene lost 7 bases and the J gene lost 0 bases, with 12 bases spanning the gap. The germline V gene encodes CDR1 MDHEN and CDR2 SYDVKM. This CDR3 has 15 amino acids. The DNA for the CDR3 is TGTGCCAGCACTGCGGGGGGCTCAACTAATGAAAAACTGTTTTTT. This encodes CASTAGGSTNEKLFF. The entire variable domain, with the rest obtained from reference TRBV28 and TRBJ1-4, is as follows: DVKVTQSSRYLVKRTGEKVFLECVQDMDHENMFWYRQDPGLGLRLIYFSYDVKMKEKGDIPEGYSVSREKKERFSLILESASTNQTSMYLCASTAGGSTNEKLFFGSGTQLSVL.

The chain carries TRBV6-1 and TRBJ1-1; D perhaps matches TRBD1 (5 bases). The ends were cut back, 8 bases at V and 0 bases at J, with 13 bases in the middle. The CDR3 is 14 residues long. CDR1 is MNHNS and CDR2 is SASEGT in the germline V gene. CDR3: CASLRQGLNTEAFF. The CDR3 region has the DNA TGTGCCAGCCTTCGGCAGGGTTTGAACACTGAAGCTTTCTTT.

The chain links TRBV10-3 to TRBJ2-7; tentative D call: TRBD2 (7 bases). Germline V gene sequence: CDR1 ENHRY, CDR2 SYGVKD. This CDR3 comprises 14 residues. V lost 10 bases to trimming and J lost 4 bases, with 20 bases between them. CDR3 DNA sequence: TGTGCCACGATAGGGGGAGGGGGTCTGTACGAGCAGTACTTC. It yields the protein CATIGGGGLYEQYF.

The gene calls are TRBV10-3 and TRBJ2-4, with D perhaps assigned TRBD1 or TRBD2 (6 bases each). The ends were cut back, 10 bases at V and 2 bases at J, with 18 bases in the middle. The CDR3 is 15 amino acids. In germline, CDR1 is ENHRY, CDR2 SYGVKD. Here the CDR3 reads CASALGGETKNIQYF. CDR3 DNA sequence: TGTGCCAGCGCCTTGGGGGGCGAAACCAAAAACATTCAGTACTTC.

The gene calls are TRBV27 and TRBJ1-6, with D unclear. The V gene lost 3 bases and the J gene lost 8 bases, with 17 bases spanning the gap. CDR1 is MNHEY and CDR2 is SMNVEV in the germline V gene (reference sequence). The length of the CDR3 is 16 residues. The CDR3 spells CASSFVRISEHSPLHF. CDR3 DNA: TGTGCCAGCAGTTTCGTCCGCATTTCTGAACATTCACCCCTCCACTTT.

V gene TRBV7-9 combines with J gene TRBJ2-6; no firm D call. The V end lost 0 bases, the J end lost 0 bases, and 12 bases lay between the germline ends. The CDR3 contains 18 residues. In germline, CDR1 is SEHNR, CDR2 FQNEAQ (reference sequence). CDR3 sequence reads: CASSLAAAIRSGANVLTF. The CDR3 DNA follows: TGTGCCAGCAGCTTAGCGGCAGCGATTCGCTCTGGGGCCAACGTCCTGACTTTC.

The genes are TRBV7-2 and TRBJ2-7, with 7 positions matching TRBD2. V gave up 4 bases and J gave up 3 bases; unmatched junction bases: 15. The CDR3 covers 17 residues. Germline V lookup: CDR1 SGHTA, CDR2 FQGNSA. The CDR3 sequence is CASSSPRRGTIIYEQYF. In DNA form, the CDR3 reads TGTGCCAGCAGCTCGCCTCGGCGGGGGACTATAATCTACGAGCAGTACTTC.

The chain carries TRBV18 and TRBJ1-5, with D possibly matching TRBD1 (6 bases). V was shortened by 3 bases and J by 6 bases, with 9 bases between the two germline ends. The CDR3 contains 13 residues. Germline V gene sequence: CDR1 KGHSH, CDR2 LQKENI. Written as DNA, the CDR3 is TGTGCCAGCTCACCTCACAGGGCTCAGCCCCAGCATTTT. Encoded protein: CASSPHRAQPQHF.

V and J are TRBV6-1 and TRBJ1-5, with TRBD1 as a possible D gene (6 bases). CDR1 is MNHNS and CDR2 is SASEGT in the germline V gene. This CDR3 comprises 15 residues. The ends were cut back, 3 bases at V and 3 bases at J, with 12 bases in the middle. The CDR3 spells CASSDQGPINQPQHF. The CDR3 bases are TGTGCCAGCAGTGACCAGGGGCCAATCAATCAGCCCCAGCATTTT.

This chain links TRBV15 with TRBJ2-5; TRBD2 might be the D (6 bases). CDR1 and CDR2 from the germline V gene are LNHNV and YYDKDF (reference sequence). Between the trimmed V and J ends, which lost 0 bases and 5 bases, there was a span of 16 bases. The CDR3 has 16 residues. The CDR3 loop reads CATSRDPRGERETQYF. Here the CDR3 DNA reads TGTGCCACCAGCAGAGATCCGCGGGGAGAACGGGAGACCCAGTACTTC.

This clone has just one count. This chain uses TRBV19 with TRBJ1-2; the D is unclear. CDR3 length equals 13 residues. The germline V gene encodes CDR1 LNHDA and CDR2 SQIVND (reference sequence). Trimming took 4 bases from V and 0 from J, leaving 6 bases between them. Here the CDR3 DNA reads TGTGCCAGTAGTACGTCTGCTAACTATGGCTACACCTTC. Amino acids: CASSTSANYGYTF.